This entry lists 15 T cell receptor beta chains sequenced from one sample in a study of cytomegalovirus exposure and HLA in healthy donors. The study ran its PCR with 60 Vbeta and 13 Jbeta primers. Sequencing was performed with immunoSEQ multiplex PCR; in TCRdb, only in-frame clones are kept and a portion is missing. The sample has 100,000 to 150,000 clones; the top ten hold around 1.5%. The sample was PBMCs. These receptors were obtained from a woman aged 40 to 50 in good health and CMV-seronegative.

The DNA of the CDR3 is TGTGCCAGCAGTAGGGACAGGGGAAATGAGCAGTTCTTC. Protein product: CASSRDRGNEQFF. This chain connects TRBV5-4 to TRBJ2-1, with 10 bases aligning to TRBD1. This CDR3 is 13 amino acids long. CDR1 SGHNT and CDR2 YYREEE come from the germline V gene (reference sequence). J was trimmed by 7 bases and V by 5 bases; bases with no gene match: 3.

The gene calls are TRBV2 and TRBJ1-3, with D possibly matching TRBD1 (6 bases). V was shortened by 4 bases and J by 0 bases, with 16 bases between the two germline ends. The CDR3 spans 17 residues. CDR1 SNHLY and CDR2 FYNNEI come from the germline V gene. The chain's CDR3 is CASSVDSTYSSGNTIYF. The CDR3 coding sequence is TGTGCCAGCAGTGTGGACAGTACGTATAGCTCTGGAAACACCATATATTTT.

The CDR3 protein is CASSPNGGGYTDTQYF. The CDR3 bases are TGTGCCAGCTCACCGAACGGGGGGGGTTACACAGATACGCAGTATTTT. This sequence joins TRBV18 and TRBJ2-3, with 8 bases lining up with TRBD2. V shed 3 bases, J shed 2 bases, and the junction held 7 bases outside the gene matches. Looked up from germline, CDR1 is KGHSH and CDR2 is LQKENI. The CDR3 spans 16 residues.

The chain employs TRBV5-1 and TRBJ1-1; possibly TRBD1 for D (5 bases). V lost 0 bases, J lost 0 bases, and 18 bases lay in between. Germline V gene sequence: CDR1 SGHRS, CDR2 YFSETQ. The CDR3 spans 18 residues. CDR3 nucleotides: TGCGCCAGCAGCTTGGCCCGGGTAGGAGGGGCCATGAACACTGAAGCTTTCTTT. It is translated as CASSLARVGGAMNTEAFF.

The rearrangement uses TRBV2 and TRBJ2-5; TRBD1 matches at 8 bases. CDR1 is SNHLY and CDR2 is FYNNEI in the germline V gene. This CDR3 comprises 14 residues. The ends lost 8 bases at V and 5 bases at J; junction bases unmatched: 10. CDR3 in DNA: TGTGCCAGCGTTAGGACAGGGTCTGTGGAGACCCAGTACTTC. This gives the protein CASVRTGSVETQYF.

The V gene is TRBV5-1, the J gene TRBJ1-6, with D possibly being TRBD1 (6 bases). Per the germline V gene, CDR1 is SGHRS and CDR2 is YFSETQ. V was pared by 6 bases and J by 6 bases, with 13 bases between. The CDR3 is 14 residues long. The CDR3 region has the DNA TGCGCCAGCACCCAAGGACAGACTAATTCACCCCTCCACTTT. This sequence encodes CASTQGQTNSPLHF.

The chain combines TRBV28 with TRBJ1-5; 7 bases are shared with TRBD1. Germline V lookup: CDR1 MDHEN, CDR2 SYDVKM. This CDR3 has 15 residues. V lost 1 base to trimming and J lost 3 bases; unmatched junction nucleotides: 3. This CDR3 is CASSLFDRDNQPQHF. For the CDR3, the DNA is TGTGCCAGCAGTTTATTTGACAGGGACAATCAGCCCCAGCATTTT.

The chain has TRBV28 and TRBJ1-2; D is uncertain. V gave up 6 bases and J gave up 3 bases, with 11 bases separating them. CDR1 and CDR2 from the germline V gene are MDHEN and SYDVKM. CDR3 size: 13 residues. The CDR3 bases are TGTGCCAGCAGGGGCGGCGGGGACTATGGCTACACCTTC. It specifies CASRGGGDYGYTF.

V is TRBV7-9 and J is TRBJ2-1, with D possibly TRBD1 on 7 matching bases. CDR1 SEHNR and CDR2 FQNEAQ come from the germline V gene (reference sequence). The CDR3 length is 15 residues. V lost 3 bases, J lost 8 bases, and 17 bases lay in between. The CDR3 sequence: CASSFAGGFGDEQFF. As DNA, the CDR3 is TGTGCCAGCAGCTTCGCAGGGGGGTTTGGGGATGAGCAGTTCTTC. Combining the CDR3 with reference TRBV7-9 and TRBJ2-1 gives the whole variable domain DTGVSQNPRHKITKRGQNVTFRCDPISEHNRLYWYRQTLGQGPEFLTYFQNEAQLEKSRLLSDRFSAERPKGSFSTLEIQRTEQGDSAMYLCASSFAGGFGDEQFFGPGTRLTVL.

The chain is built from TRBV18 and TRBJ2-1, with TRBD2 matching over 9 bases. CDR1 KGHSH and CDR2 LQKENI come from the germline V gene. The CDR3 has 16 amino acids. V was pared by 2 bases and J by 5 bases, with 7 bases of the junction left unmatched. CDR3 residues: CASSPRDSGGNNEQFF. CDR3 DNA: TGTGCCAGCTCACCAAGAGATAGCGGGGGTAACAATGAGCAGTTCTTC.

The V call is TRBV6-1, the J call TRBJ1-6; the match to TRBD1 covers 8 bases. Germline trimming cut 4 bases from V and 6 bases from J; bases unmatched to any gene: 11. Germline V CDR1 and CDR2: MNHNS, SASEGT. This CDR3 contains 17 residues. DNA of the CDR3: TGTGCCAGCAGTGGAGAACCGGGACAGGTGATTAATTCACCCCTCCACTTT. It encodes CASSGEPGQVINSPLHF.

The chain links TRBV7-3 to TRBJ2-2; D remains ambiguous. V lost 5 bases and J 6 bases, leaving 10 bases between the germline ends. The CDR3 has 13 residues. The germline V gene encodes CDR1 SGHTA and CDR2 FQGTGA. CDR3 nucleotide sequence: TGTGCCAGCAGCCTGACTGGCTCCGGGGAGCTGTTTTTT. This gives the protein CASSLTGSGELFF.

The V and J genes are TRBV2 and TRBJ1-1, with a tentative D call TRBD1 (6 bases). Germline V gene data show CDR1 as SNHLY and CDR2 as FYNNEI. The V gene lost 3 bases and the J gene lost 1 base, with 6 bases spanning the gap. The CDR3 contains 13 residues. In nucleotides, the CDR3 is TGTGCCAGCAGTGACAGGGGGAACACTGAAGCTTTCTTT. Translating it yields CASSDRGNTEAFF.

The CDR3 DNA sequence: TGTGCCAGCTCACCTGTAGCTAGCACAGATACGCAGTATTTT. Translated: CASSPVASTDTQYF. The chain joins TRBV18 to TRBJ2-3; D ambiguous. V was trimmed by 3 bases and J by 0 bases, leaving 7 bases between them. CDR1 KGHSH and CDR2 LQKENI come from the germline V gene. This CDR3 spans 14 amino acids.

This chain uses TRBV6-5 with TRBJ1-2; 8 nucleotides align to TRBD1. The V and J ends lost 5 bases and 4 bases, in that order; junction bases with no gene match: 6. The CDR3 consists of 14 residues. The germline gives CDR1 MNHEY, CDR2 SVGAGI. This chain's CDR3 is CASSRQGLSYGYTF. The CDR3 nucleotides are TGTGCCAGCAGTCGACAGGGGTTGAGCTATGGCTACACCTTC.